The source of this T cell receptor (beta chain) is a study of shared clonotypes between healthy human individuals. J lost 0 bases, V lost 5 bases, and 4 bases had no gene match. Germline CDR1 reads SEHNR; CDR2 reads FQNEAQ (reference sequence). The length of the CDR3 is 15 residues. The data were produced by immunoSEQ multiplex PCR, yet TCRdb's version contains in-frame clones alone and is incomplete. The data hold millions of clones, with roughly 91% observed a single time. Study observations and caveats: Rarefaction showed sorted-subset sequencing was incomplete despite large depth.

Naivety among CD8 cells was defined by CD45RO negativity and positive CCR7 selection, thereby excluding terminally differentiated effector memory CD45RA+ cells. About this clone: The antigen is unknown. Other DNA variants within this sample encode the same CDR3.

Sequenced sample: naive CD8+ T cells from PBMCs. The receptor's source is a man aged 18-30 years in good health. Some clones in this sample may be carry-over from other donors' samples. The rearrangement links TRBV7-9 to TRBJ2-1; 7 bases line up with TRBD2. The chain's CDR3 is CASSPRGVSYNEQFF. Written as DNA, the CDR3 is TGTGCCAGCAGCCCACGGGGGGTCTCCTACAATGAGCAGTTCTTC.